The rows below give T cell receptor beta chains drawn from one sample of a study of cytomegalovirus exposure and HLA in healthy donors. Produced via immunoSEQ multiplex PCR; TCRdb's table is partial and in-frame only. The sample yields about 70,000 clones, about 78% seen once. Material: PBMCs. The origin of the receptors is a girl aged 5-17 years in good health and CMV-seropositive. Both conserved end residues are part of each CDR3. A D gene is named only where the DNA matches it firmly. The size field is filled for only some rows; it gives once, few, many or a size class.

D gene	V gene	J gene	clone size	CDR3 DNA	CDR3 protein
.	TRBV9	TRBJ2-2	.	TGTGCCAGCAGCTCCCAAGCTCAGGTTTCGGGGGAGCTGTTTTTT	CASSSQAQVSGELFF
.	TRBV9	TRBJ2-7	.	TGTGCCAGCAGCGCGGGACAAGGGGTATACGAGCAGTACTTC	CASSAGQGVYEQYF
.	TRBV28	TRBJ1-5	few	TGTGCCAGCAGAGGGAGGGGGAAACAGCCCCAGCATTTT	CASRGRGKQPQHF
TRBD1	TRBV27	TRBJ1-2	.	TGTGCCAGCAGTCACGGACAGGGGTGGGGCTACACCTTC	CASSHGQGWGYTF
TRBD1	TRBV28	TRBJ2-1	few	TGTGCCAGCTACTCCGGGACAGCGAGCTCCTACAATGAGCAGTTCTTC	CASYSGTASSYNEQFF
.	TRBV30	TRBJ1-6	.	TGTGCCTGGAGTGTAATCAGCTCCTATAATTCACCCCTCCACTTT	CAWSVISSYNSPLHF
.	TRBV5-1	TRBJ1-6	.	TGCGCCAGCAGCCGTGGACGGGGGGGTTCACCCCTCCACTTT	CASSRGRGGSPLHF
TRBD2	TRBV28	TRBJ2-2	.	TGTGCCAGCAGTTTAGGGACTACTAACACCGGGGAGCTGTTTTTT	CASSLGTTNTGELFF
.	TRBV4-1	TRBJ2-6	few	TGCGCCAGCAGCCAAGAGTTAGTCTCTGGGGCCAACGTCCTGACTTTC	CASSQELVSGANVLTF
.	TRBV4-1	TRBJ2-1	.	TGCGCCAGCAGCCAAGTAGGGAGTGGCAATGAGCAGTTCTTC	CASSQVGSGNEQFF
.	TRBV2	TRBJ1-3	.	TGTGCCAGCAGTCCCCAGGTCCTCTCTGGAAACACCATATATTTT	CASSPQVLSGNTIYF
.	TRBV6-4	TRBJ1-1	once	TGTGCCAGCCTCCTTGGACAGCTACGACGGCACACTGAAGCTTTCTTT	CASLLGQLRRHTEAFF
TRBD1	TRBV13	TRBJ2-7	.	TGTGCCAGCAGCTACCGGAGACCCGGGACAGGGGGGATCCGGAGCTCCTACGAGCAGTACTTC	CASSYRRPGTGGIRSSYEQYF
.	TRBV2	TRBJ1-2	.	TGTGCCAGCAGGACAGGCCTCCCCGGTGGCTACACCTTC	CASRTGLPGGYTF
TRBD2	TRBV9	TRBJ2-5	.	TGTGCCAGCAGCGTGAGTAGCGGGAGGGACGGGACCCAGTACTTC	CASSVSSGRDGTQYF
.	TRBV29-1	TRBJ1-2	.	TGCAGCGTTGAACGTTCGGGGAAGTATGGCTACACCTTC	CSVERSGKYGYTF
TRBD1	TRBV6-5	TRBJ1-5	once	TGTGCCAGCAGTTTAGGGACAGGGTTCAATCAGCCCCAGCATTTT	CASSLGTGFNQPQHF
.	TRBV5-1	TRBJ1-6	.	TGCGCCAGCAGCTTTAAACGGGATTCACCCCTCCACTTT	CASSFKRDSPLHF
.	TRBV7-8	TRBJ1-4	.	TGTGCCAGCAGACCAAGAGGGGGGGGTGGTGAAAAACTGTTTTTT	CASRPRGGGGEKLFF
.	TRBV10-3	TRBJ2-7	.	TGTGCCACCGGACTTAACTCCTACGAGCAGTACTTC	CATGLNSYEQYF
TRBD1	TRBV20-1	TRBJ1-1	.	TGCAGTATTATAGGGACAGGGTCTTTCTTT	CSIIGTGSFF
.	TRBV30	TRBJ1-2	.	TGTGCCTGGAGACAACAGGGAAGCTATGGCTACACCTTC	CAWRQQGSYGYTF
TRBD2	TRBV4-1	TRBJ2-7	.	TGCGCCAGCAGCCAAGAATTGAGCGGGGGCGCCCTACTTTACGAGCAGTACTTC	CASSQELSGGALLYEQYF
.	TRBV2	TRBJ2-5	.	TGTGCCAGCAGCGCCACTAGAGGGAGGACAGAGACCCAGTACTTC	CASSATRGRTETQYF
.	TRBV9	TRBJ1-5	.	TGTTTATCTCAGCCCCAGCATTTT	CLSQPQHF
TRBD1	TRBV29-1	TRBJ2-7	.	TGCAGCGTTGAGGGACAGGACGCCTACGAGCAGTACTTC	CSVEGQDAYEQYF